These 29 T cell receptor beta chains share one sample of origin, sequenced in a study of T cells after yellow fever vaccination. Via MiXCR, TCRdb re-called the 5' RACE reads, giving one row per CDR3 protein. The table has about 160,000 distinct CDR3 sequences, almost 7% seen once. Source: CD4+ T cells sorted from PBMCs, taken 5 days after the first yellow fever vaccination. These receptors were collected from a man aged 18 to 29 who received the YFV17D yellow fever vaccine.

This clonotype was counted between two and nine times. The chain combines TRBV2 with TRBJ2-2; TRBD1 matches at 10 bases. The ends lost 8 bases at V and 5 bases at J; junction bases unmatched: 5. CDR3 length: 14 amino acids. CDR1 SNHLY and CDR2 FYNNEI come from the germline V gene. For the CDR3, the DNA is TGTGCCAGCGGAGGACAGGGGGAAACCGGGGAGCTGTTTTTT. Protein: CASGGQGETGELFF.

Ten or more counts support this clonotype. V gene TRBV7-2 combines with J gene TRBJ2-1; D is possibly TRBD2 (7 bases). The germline gives CDR1 SGHTA, CDR2 FQGNSA. The V and J ends lost 6 bases and 2 bases respectively, with 14 bases between them. The CDR3 is 15 residues long. The CDR3 DNA reads as TGTGCCAGCAGACTAGGGGGGGGCCCCTACAATGAGCAGTTCTTC. Translated: CASRLGGGPYNEQFF. Looking up the rest from reference TRBV7-2 and TRBJ2-1 gives the full variable domain: GAGVSQSPSNKVTEKGKDVELRCDPISGHTALYWYRQSLGQGLEFLIYFQGNSAPDKSGLPSDRFSAERTGGSVSTLTIQRTQQEDSAVYLCASRLGGGPYNEQFFGPGTRLTVL.

The chain has TRBV12-3 or TRBV12-4 and TRBJ1-4; D gene uncertain. This CDR3 spans 14 amino acids. Deletions cut 7 bases from V and 7 bases from J, with 16 bases between. The DNA for the CDR3 is TGTGCCAGCACCCAAGGAGGGCACGGTGAAAAACTGTTTTTT. Protein: CASTQGGHGEKLFF.

This clonotype was recorded at least ten times. This sequence joins TRBV20-1 and TRBJ2-3, with 13 bases aligning to TRBD2. Germline values: CDR1 DFQATT, CDR2 SNEGSKA (reference sequence). The ends lost 5 bases at V and 8 bases at J; junction bases unmatched: 10. The CDR3 is made up of 15 amino acids. The CDR3 nucleotides read TGCAGTGCTGCACTAGCGGGGGGGGGAGCCGCTACGCAGTATTTT. Encoded protein: CSAALAGGGAATQYF.

This clonotype has at least ten counts. The V gene is TRBV27, the J gene TRBJ1-5; tentatively, D is TRBD1 (6 bases). Germline V gene data show CDR1 as MNHEY and CDR2 as SMNVEV (reference sequence). CDR3 length: 13 residues. V dropped 7 bases and J dropped 7 bases, with 14 bases sitting between them. This chain's CDR3 is CASKQGFMQPQHF. In DNA, the CDR3 is TGTGCCAGCAAGCAGGGGTTTATGCAGCCCCAGCATTTT.

This chain connects TRBV18 to TRBJ2-7; D might be TRBD2 (6 bases). Germline assignment: CDR1 KGHSH and CDR2 LQKENI. The V end was cut by 2 bases, the J end by 7 bases, with 12 bases between. This CDR3 contains 13 residues. The CDR3, as DNA: TGTGCCAGCTCACCAGGGGAGGCGGGAGAGCAGTACGTC. It codes for CASSPGEAGEQYV.

This clonotype has a count of ten or more. The gene calls are TRBV12-3 or TRBV12-4 and TRBJ2-2, with 7 positions matching TRBD1. V lost 5 bases, J lost 0 bases, and 3 bases stayed unmatched. The length of the CDR3 is 15 residues. The chain's CDR3 is CASSVDRANTGELFF. The DNA of the CDR3 is TGTGCCAGCAGTGTTGACAGGGCGAACACCGGGGAGCTGTTTTTT.

This clonotype has a handful of counts. V and J are TRBV20-1 and TRBJ2-5; D uncertain. With 3 bases removed from V and 5 bases from J, the gap between germline ends came to 16 bases. The CDR3 covers 14 residues. CDR1 is DFQATT and CDR2 is SNEGSKA in the germline V gene (reference sequence). CDR3 coding DNA: TGCAGTGCTAGGATGGGCCTCGTAGGTGAGACCCAGTACTTC. Encoded protein: CSARMGLVGETQYF.

This clonotype was seen at least ten times. The J gene is TRBJ2-3, the V gene TRBV7-2; D unresolved. V was shortened by 1 base and J by 3 bases, with 8 bases between the two germline ends. CDR1 SGHTA and CDR2 FQGNSA come from the germline V gene. The CDR3 runs 14 residues. The CDR3 DNA reads as TGTGCCAGCAGCTTAGTGGCCCGGACAGATACGCAGTATTTT. The encoded protein is CASSLVARTDTQYF.

This clonotype has only a few counts. The V and J genes are TRBV5-1 and TRBJ1-1; no definite D call. V was clipped by 2 bases and J by 1 base, with 9 bases between them. Per germline, CDR1 SGHRS and CDR2 YFSETQ. CDR3 length: 14 residues. CDR3 in DNA: TGCGCCAGCAGCTTTGACCCAGGGAACACTGAAGCTTTCTTT. Amino acid sequence: CASSFDPGNTEAFF.

This clonotype occurred many times. V and J are TRBV5-4 and TRBJ2-4; 10 bases map to TRBD2. Germline-derived CDR1 and CDR2 are SGHNT and YYREEE (reference sequence). V lost 3 bases to trimming and J lost 6 bases; unmatched junction nucleotides: 6. This CDR3 has 15 amino acids. The CDR3 protein is CASSSPGTSANIQYF. CDR3 in DNA: TGTGCCAGCAGCTCGCCTGGGACTAGCGCAAACATTCAGTACTTC.

The V gene is TRBV18, the J gene TRBJ2-3; D is perhaps TRBD1 (5 bases). The ends were cut back, 4 bases at V and 6 bases at J, with 11 bases in the middle. Per the germline V gene, CDR1 is KGHSH and CDR2 is LQKENI. The CDR3 has 13 amino acids. The DNA of the CDR3 is TGTGCCAGCTCACTGATCCCAGGGGATACGCAGTATTTT. The encoded protein is CASSLIPGDTQYF.

This clonotype was counted at least ten times. The rearrangement uses TRBV5-6 and TRBJ1-1; D is unclear. V was cut by 1 base and J by 0 bases, with 4 bases left in between. The V gene's germline CDR1 is SGHDT and CDR2 YYEEEE. This CDR3 comprises 13 residues. The chain's CDR3 is CASSLRVNTEAFF. The CDR3 DNA reads as TGTGCCAGCAGCTTGAGGGTGAACACTGAAGCTTTCTTT.

This clonotype occurred many times. CDR3 nucleotides: TGCGCCAGCAGGAGGCTGGGGTATGATGAGCAGTTCTTC. It codes for CASRRLGYDEQFF. The chain uses TRBV5-1 and TRBJ2-1; no clear D gene. Germline V gives CDR1 SGHRS, CDR2 YFSETQ. Deletions cut 5 bases from V and 8 bases from J, with 14 bases between. This CDR3 has 13 amino acids.

This clonotype has more than one count but fewer than ten. The chain joins TRBV12-3 or TRBV12-4 to TRBJ1-6, with a weak D call TRBD1 (5 bases). CDR3 length equals 14 residues. Trimming took 2 bases from V and 9 from J, leaving 11 bases between them. The DNA of the CDR3 is TGTGCCAGCAGTTTATTCCGACAGCCTTCACCCCTCCACTTT. This encodes CASSLFRQPSPLHF.

The rearrangement links TRBV20-1 to TRBJ2-7, with D possibly matching TRBD2 (5 bases). Trimming removed 3 bases at V and 2 bases at J, with 14 bases between. This CDR3 region has 14 residues. Germline values: CDR1 DFQATT, CDR2 SNEGSKA (reference sequence). The CDR3 loop reads CSASEGGGTYEQYF. As DNA, the CDR3 is TGCAGTGCTAGTGAAGGAGGAGGCACCTACGAGCAGTACTTC.

This clonotype was recorded a few times. The rearrangement joins TRBV5-4 to TRBJ2-5; TRBD2 matches at 10 bases. The germline gives CDR1 SGHNT, CDR2 YYREEE (reference sequence). The V and J ends lost 1 base and 5 bases, in that order; junction bases with no gene match: 11. The CDR3 totals 17 residues. In DNA, the CDR3 is TGTGCCAGCAGCTTGCTGGCTAGCGGGGGCCAGGGGGAGACCCAGTACTTC. This gives the protein CASSLLASGGQGETQYF.

This clonotype was found many times. V gene TRBV5-1 combines with J gene TRBJ2-3; 9 bases align to TRBD2. Germline trimming cut 2 bases from V and 0 bases from J; bases unmatched to any gene: 4. The germline gives CDR1 SGHRS, CDR2 YFSETQ. This CDR3 region has 16 residues. The CDR3 loop reads CASSFLSGGSTDTQYF. The CDR3 DNA reads as TGCGCCAGCAGCTTCCTTAGCGGGGGTAGCACAGATACGCAGTATTTT.

This clonotype has at least ten counts. The chain carries TRBV7-9 and TRBJ2-1; D remains unclear. Trimming removed 4 bases at V and 7 bases at J, with 5 bases between. This CDR3 contains 11 residues. Germline CDR1 and CDR2: SEHNR and FQNEAQ (reference sequence). The CDR3 DNA reads as TGTGCCAGCAGCTACAAGAATGAGCAGTTCTTC. It yields the protein CASSYKNEQFF. The whole variable domain, filled in from reference TRBV7-9 and TRBJ2-1, reads DTGVSQNPRHKITKRGQNVTFRCDPISEHNRLYWYRQTLGQGPEFLTYFQNEAQLEKSRLLSDRFSAERPKGSFSTLEIQRTEQGDSAMYLCASSYKNEQFFGPGTRLTVL.

This clonotype occurred many times. The chain links TRBV6-5 to TRBJ2-1; 10 bases are shared with TRBD2. Trimming took 4 bases from V and 9 from J; bases not matched to a gene: 12. Germline CDR1 and CDR2: MNHEY and SVGAGI. The CDR3 runs to 16 residues. The CDR3 DNA reads as TGTGCCAGCAGTTCCCTAAGCGGGGGGGCCTCAAGTGAGCAGTTCTTC. Encoded protein: CASSSLSGGASSEQFF.

V usage is TRBV6-6 and J usage is TRBJ1-2; no reliable D call. The V end was cut by 5 bases, the J end by 7 bases, with 8 bases between. The V gene's germline CDR1 is MNHNY and CDR2 SVGAGI (reference sequence). The CDR3 is 11 amino acids. CDR3 bases: TGTGCCAGCAGTCGTGATGGTGGCTACACCTTC. It yields the protein CASSRDGGYTF.

This clonotype has only a few counts. The chain carries TRBV4-2 and TRBJ1-2; 7 nucleotides match TRBD1. Looked up from germline, CDR1 is LGHNA and CDR2 is YNFKEQ. The CDR3 contains 16 residues. J was trimmed by 5 bases and V by 0 bases; bases with no gene match: 9. The CDR3 sequence is CASSQDLRQGAYGYTF. The CDR3 DNA sequence: TGTGCCAGCAGCCAAGACCTACGACAGGGCGCGTATGGCTACACCTTC.

This clonotype has at least ten counts. V usage is TRBV5-1 and J usage is TRBJ1-2, with D possibly TRBD1 on 5 matching bases. Germline CDR1 is SGHRS and CDR2 is YFSETQ. The germline V and J ends were trimmed by 0 bases and 7 bases, with 22 bases remaining between them. The length of the CDR3 is 17 residues. CDR3 region: CASSLGGGAQRISGYTF. The CDR3 DNA reads as TGCGCCAGCAGCTTGGGGGGGGGTGCCCAAAGGATCTCTGGCTACACCTTC.

This clonotype was observed a handful of times. The gene calls are TRBV20-1 and TRBJ2-2; the match to TRBD2 covers 8 bases. The trim removed 0 bases at V and 7 bases at J, leaving 7 bases unmatched. This CDR3 has 15 amino acids. Germline V lookup: CDR1 DFQATT, CDR2 SNEGSKA (reference sequence). The CDR3 DNA reads TGCAGTGCTAGAGACTCGCGGGGGGTTGTCGGGGAGCTGTTTTTT. It yields the protein CSARDSRGVVGELFF.

This rearrangement joins TRBV5-5 to TRBJ2-6; possible D gene TRBD2, 6 bases. The germline V gene encodes CDR1 SGHKS and CDR2 YYEKEE (reference sequence). This CDR3 comprises 16 residues. Trimming took 6 bases from V and 5 from J, leaving 18 bases between them. Here the CDR3 reads CASTGGGAFRANVLTF. The DNA for the CDR3 is TGTGCCAGCACCGGAGGAGGGGCCTTCCGGGCCAACGTCCTGACTTTC. The full variable domain, completed using reference TRBV5-5 and TRBJ2-6, is DAGVTQSPTHLIKTRGQQVTLRCSPISGHKSVSWYQQVLGQGPQFIFQYYEKEERGRGNFPDRFSARQFPNYSSELNVNALLLGDSALYLCASTGGGAFRANVLTFGAGSRLTVL.

The gene calls are TRBV4-1 and TRBJ2-2; 7 positions agree with TRBD2. With V trimmed by 1 base and J by 7 bases, 6 bases remained unmatched. The CDR3 runs 15 residues. Germline CDR1 is MGHRA and CDR2 is YSYEKL. The CDR3 nucleotides read TGCGCCAGCAGCCAAGCAAGCGGGGTTGACGGGGAGCTGTTTTTT. The encoded protein is CASSQASGVDGELFF.

Ten or more counts support this clonotype. This sequence joins TRBV4-3 and TRBJ1-5; no firm D call. The V and J ends lost 1 base and 7 bases respectively, with 11 bases between them. This CDR3 comprises 14 residues. Germline CDR1 is LGHNA and CDR2 is YSLEER. The CDR3 nucleotides read TGCGCCAGCAGCCAAGTTAGGACCGGGCAGCCCCAGCATTTT. Encoded protein: CASSQVRTGQPQHF.

The chain employs TRBV6-2 or TRBV6-3 and TRBJ2-7; no clear D gene. Germline CDR1 MNHEY, CDR2 SVGEGT. Trimming left V 0 bases short and J 4 bases short, with 13 bases between. The CDR3 is 15 residues long. The CDR3 sequence: CASSYSPTARYEQYF. In DNA form, the CDR3 reads TGTGCCAGCAGTTACTCCCCCACAGCACGTTACGAGCAGTACTTC.

This clonotype was detected many times. The chain combines TRBV7-2 with TRBJ2-1; tentative D call: TRBD1 (6 bases). Germline V gene sequence: CDR1 SGHTA, CDR2 FQGNSA. The CDR3 spans 14 residues. V was shortened by 5 bases and J by 3 bases, with 11 bases between the two germline ends. This CDR3 is CASSPSQGYNEQFF. The CDR3 coding sequence is TGTGCCAGCAGCCCCTCACAGGGCTACAATGAGCAGTTCTTC.